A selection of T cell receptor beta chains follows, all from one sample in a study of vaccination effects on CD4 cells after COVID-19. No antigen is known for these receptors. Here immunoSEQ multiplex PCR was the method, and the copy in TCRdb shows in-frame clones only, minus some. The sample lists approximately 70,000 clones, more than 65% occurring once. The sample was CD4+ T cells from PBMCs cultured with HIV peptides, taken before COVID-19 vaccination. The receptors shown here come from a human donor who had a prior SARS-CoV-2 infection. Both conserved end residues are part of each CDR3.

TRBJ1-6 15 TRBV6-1 CASSEVPGWDSPLHF
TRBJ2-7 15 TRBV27 CASSPGTSWTYEQYF
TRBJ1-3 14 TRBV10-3 CAISEVGAGNTIYF
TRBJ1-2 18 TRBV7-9 CASSFFRIGGAPNYGYTF
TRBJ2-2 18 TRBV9 CASSVGPRTGPGEGELFF
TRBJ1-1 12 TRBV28 CASRQWGTEAFF
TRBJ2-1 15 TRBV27 CASSLRGVAYNEQFF
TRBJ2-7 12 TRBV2 CASSSQAYEQYF
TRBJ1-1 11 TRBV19 CASSKWGVAFF
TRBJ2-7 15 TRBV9 CAGAGRGQGRSEQYF
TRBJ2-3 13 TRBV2 CASSGGSTDTQYF
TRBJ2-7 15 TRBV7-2 CASSRAGTSNYEQYF
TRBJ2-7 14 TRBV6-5 CASSLTGRRYEQYF
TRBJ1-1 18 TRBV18 CASSLTFGTAGGATEAFF
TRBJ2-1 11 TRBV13 CASSYYNEQFF
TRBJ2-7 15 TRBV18 CASHAGTGGSYEQYF
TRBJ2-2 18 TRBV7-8 CASSARSLAGGPPGELFF
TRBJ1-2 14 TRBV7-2 CASSLVVSNYGYTF
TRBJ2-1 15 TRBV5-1 CASTPGTGFINEQFF
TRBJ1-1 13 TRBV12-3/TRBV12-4 CASSSRGDTEAFF
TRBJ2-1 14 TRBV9 CASSATTGPAQQFF
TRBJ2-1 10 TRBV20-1 CSATDALQFF
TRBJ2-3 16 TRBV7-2 CASTRRGLGASDTQYF
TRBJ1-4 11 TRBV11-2 CASSSPTKLFF
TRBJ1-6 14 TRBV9 CASSVAVQNSPLHF
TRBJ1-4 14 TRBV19 CASSKEGGYEKLFF
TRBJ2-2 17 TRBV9 CASSLGSGTGGTGELFF
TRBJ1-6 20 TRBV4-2 CASSRQLKATLSSYNSPLHF
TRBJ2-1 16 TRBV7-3 CASSLKGGQGMNEQFF
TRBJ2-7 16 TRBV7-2 CASSEPTGDRRFEQYF
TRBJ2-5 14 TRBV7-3 CASSLRGGEETQYF
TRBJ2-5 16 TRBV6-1 CASREPWRGEQETQYF
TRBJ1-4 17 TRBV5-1 CASSLATQGQGGEKLFF
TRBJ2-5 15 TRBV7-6 CASSPTDWRGKTQYF
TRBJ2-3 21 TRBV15 CATSRGYAPGQDSDSTDTQYF
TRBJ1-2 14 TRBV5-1 CASSPDGLNYGYTF
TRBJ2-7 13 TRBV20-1 CSASVGSSYEQYF
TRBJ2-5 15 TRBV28 CASRRNRVREETQYF
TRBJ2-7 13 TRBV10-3 CAISGEGANEQYF
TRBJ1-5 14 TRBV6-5 CASGRTDGNQPQHF
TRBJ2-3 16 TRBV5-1 CASSLGRGGGTDTQYF
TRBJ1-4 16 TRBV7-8 CASSFGGVGEYEKLFF
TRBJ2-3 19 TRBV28 CASSLPGLAGASSTDTQYF
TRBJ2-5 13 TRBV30 CAWSVSGEGTQYF
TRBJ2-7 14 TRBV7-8 CASSLSAGYYEQYF
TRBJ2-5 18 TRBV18 CASSPAHPASGHQETQYF
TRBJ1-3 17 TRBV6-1 CASSASTLTGPGNTIYF
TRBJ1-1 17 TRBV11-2 CASSFSGVTRMNTEAFF